Presented here are 14 T cell receptor beta chains from one specimen sequenced in a study of blood T cell repertoires in COVID-19. Data came from immunoSEQ multiplex PCR; TCRdb stores just in-frame clones and leaves some out. Of about 110,000 clones listed, approximately 85% are singletons. Sequencing was carried out using peripheral blood. The receptors were gathered from a woman in her sixties or seventies with COVID-19, enrolled during active disease.

This clone was detected only a few times. The chain uses TRBV6-1 and TRBJ1-1; TRBD1 agrees at 8 bases. The CDR3 contains 18 residues. The V segment lost 2 bases and the J segment 0 bases; nucleotides outside the gene matches: 11. Germline CDR1 reads MNHNS; CDR2 reads SASEGT. The CDR3: CASSEFGDRGEVNTEAFF. The CDR3 DNA sequence: TGTGCCAGCAGTGAATTTGGAGACAGGGGTGAGGTGAACACTGAAGCTTTCTTT.

The J gene is TRBJ1-2, the V gene TRBV6-6; the match to TRBD1 covers 12 bases. V shed 6 bases and J 5 bases; nucleotides not matched to a gene: 10. The CDR3 covers 16 residues. The germline V gene has CDR1 MNHNY and CDR2 SVGAGI (reference sequence). The CDR3 DNA reads TGTGCCAGCAGCAGTCCTCCGGGACAGGGGGCGTATGGCTACACCTTC. Residues: CASSSPPGQGAYGYTF.

The rearrangement joins TRBV9 to TRBJ2-5, with D tentatively TRBD2 (7 bases). V lost 1 base to trimming and J lost 6 bases, with 13 bases between them. The germline V gene encodes CDR1 SGDLS and CDR2 YYNGEE. CDR3 length: 14 amino acids. CDR3: CASSVSGGPQTQYF. The CDR3 bases are TGTGCCAGCAGCGTATCCGGGGGGCCGCAGACCCAGTACTTC.

The chain combines TRBV5-1 with TRBJ1-1; the D gene is possibly TRBD1 (6 bases). V shed 5 bases and J shed 2 bases, with 13 bases lying between them. Germline CDR1 SGHRS, CDR2 YFSETQ. The CDR3 totals 14 residues. CDR3 protein: CASRPRQENTEAFF. CDR3 nucleotide sequence: TGCGCCAGCAGGCCAAGACAGGAAAACACTGAAGCTTTCTTT.

The chain joins TRBV27 to TRBJ2-2, with D tentatively TRBD1 (6 bases). V was trimmed by 0 bases and J by 7 bases, leaving 9 bases between them. The germline CDR1 and CDR2 sequences are MNHEY and SMNVEV (reference sequence). The CDR3 has 14 residues. CDR3: CASSLSQGGGELFF. CDR3 coding DNA: TGTGCCAGCAGTTTATCACAGGGTGGCGGGGAGCTGTTTTTT.

This sequence joins TRBV19 and TRBJ1-5, with D possibly being TRBD1 (5 bases). CDR3 length equals 12 residues. Trimming removed 2 bases from V and 7 bases from J, with 6 bases in between. Germline loops: CDR1 LNHDA, CDR2 SQIVND (reference sequence). CDR3 sequence: CASSIWGQPQHF. The CDR3 nucleotides read TGTGCCAGTAGTATATGGGGCCAGCCCCAGCATTTT. Using reference TRBV19 and TRBJ1-5 for the parts outside the CDR3, the full variable domain is DGGITQSPKYLFRKEGQNVTLSCEQNLNHDAMYWYRQDPGQGLRLIYYSQIVNDFQKGDIAEGYSVSREKKESFPLTVTSAQKNPTAFYLCASSIWGQPQHFGDGTRLSIL.

This chain connects TRBV2 to TRBJ1-2, with 7 bases fitting TRBD1. CDR1 SNHLY and CDR2 FYNNEI come from the germline V gene. This CDR3 comprises 15 residues. V trimming: 5 bases; J trimming: 6 bases; junction bases outside the gene matches: 12. The CDR3 DNA is TGTGCCAGCAGTTCTGACCGACAGGGCGATAATGGCTACACCTTC. Translated: CASSSDRQGDNGYTF.

The genes are TRBV4-1 and TRBJ2-1; unclear D gene. Trimming removed 1 base from V and 2 bases from J, with 12 bases in between. The germline CDR1 and CDR2 sequences are MGHRA and YSYEKL. The CDR3 length is 16 residues. The CDR3 DNA reads as TGCGCCAGCAGCCAAGTGTTTTCAGTTACCTACAATGAGCAGTTCTTC. It encodes CASSQVFSVTYNEQFF.

This sequence joins TRBV4-1 and TRBJ1-6; no reliable D call. This CDR3 spans 15 amino acids. The germline V and J ends were trimmed by 4 bases and 5 bases, with 12 bases remaining between them. The germline gives CDR1 MGHRA, CDR2 YSYEKL. CDR3 sequence: CASSLDTANNSPLHF. The CDR3 DNA follows: TGCGCCAGCAGCCTTGATACAGCTAATAATTCACCCCTCCACTTT.

Here the CDR3 reads CASSSHRGQQYF. The CDR3 DNA sequence: TGCGCCAGCAGCTCGCACAGGGGGCAGCAGTACTTC. The chain couples TRBV5-1 to TRBJ2-7; 9 bases map to TRBD1. Germline V gene data show CDR1 as SGHRS and CDR2 as YFSETQ. With 3 bases clipped from V and 8 bases from J, the junction kept 3 bases outside the gene matches. This CDR3 spans 12 amino acids.

This chain uses TRBV6-1 with TRBJ1-2, with 7 bases lining up with TRBD1. V shed 1 base, J shed 4 bases, and the junction held 6 bases outside the gene matches. This CDR3 has 15 residues. Germline-derived CDR1 and CDR2 are MNHNS and SASEGT. CDR3: CASSEDTGEAYGYTF. DNA for the CDR3: TGTGCCAGCAGTGAAGATACAGGGGAGGCCTATGGCTACACCTTC.

This chain connects TRBV20-1 to TRBJ1-6, with D tentatively TRBD1 (5 bases). CDR1 and CDR2 (germline): DFQATT, SNEGSKA (reference sequence). V shed 3 bases and J shed 9 bases, with 30 bases lying between them. The CDR3 has 19 residues. In DNA, the CDR3 is TGCAGTGCTAGTATCGTTCGAGACAGAGTCTTAGCAAGGAGTTCACCCCTCCACTTT. It specifies CSASIVRDRVLARSSPLHF.

This clone was picked up many times. The chain uses TRBV5-1 and TRBJ1-1, with a tentative D call TRBD1 (6 bases). Germline V CDR1 and CDR2: SGHRS, YFSETQ. The CDR3 has 15 amino acids. V was pared by 4 bases and J by 1 base, with 14 bases between. CDR3 amino acids: CASSPSDRTNTEAFF. The CDR3 DNA follows: TGCGCCAGCAGCCCGTCCGACAGGACGAACACTGAAGCTTTCTTT. The variable domain in full, with the rest retrieved from reference TRBV5-1 and TRBJ1-1, is KAGVTQTPRYLIKTRGQQVTLSCSPISGHRSVSWYQQTPGQGLQFLFEYFSETQRNKGNFPGRFSGRQFSNSRSEMNVSTLELGDSALYLCASSPSDRTNTEAFFGQGTRLTVV.

V is TRBV6-6 and J is TRBJ1-1; D possibly corresponds to TRBD1 (5 bases). Germline V gene sequence: CDR1 MNHNY, CDR2 SVGAGI (reference sequence). The ends were cut back, 10 bases at V and 5 bases at J, with 11 bases in the middle. CDR3 size: 11 residues. In DNA, the CDR3 is TGTGCCACCTTGGGGGGGACTGAAGCTTTCTTT. Translating gives CATLGGTEAFF.